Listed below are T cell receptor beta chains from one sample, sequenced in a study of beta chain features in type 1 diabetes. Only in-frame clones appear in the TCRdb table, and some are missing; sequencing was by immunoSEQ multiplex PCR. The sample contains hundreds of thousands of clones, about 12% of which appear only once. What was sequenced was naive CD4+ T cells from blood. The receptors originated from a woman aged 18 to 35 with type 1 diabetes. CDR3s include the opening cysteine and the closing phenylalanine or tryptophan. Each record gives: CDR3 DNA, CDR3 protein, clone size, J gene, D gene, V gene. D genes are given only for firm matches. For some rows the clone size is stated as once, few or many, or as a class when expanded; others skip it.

CDR3nt: TGTGCCAGCTCTAATGCACCCCGGGGGAACGAGCAGTACTTC; CDR3aa: CASSNAPRGNEQYF; abundance: .; j_gene: TRBJ2-7; d_gene: .; v_gene: TRBV7-9
CDR3nt: TGTGCCTGGACCAAAACAGGGGGCGTATCCATCTATGGCTACACCTTC; CDR3aa: CAWTKTGGVSIYGYTF; abundance: .; j_gene: TRBJ1-2; d_gene: TRBD1; v_gene: TRBV30
CDR3nt: TGTGCCTGGAGGGGCTCAGCGGTGAGGCAGTACTTC; CDR3aa: CAWRGSAVRQYF; abundance: .; j_gene: TRBJ2-7; d_gene: .; v_gene: TRBV30
CDR3nt: TGTGCCAGCAGTGTACAGGGGGCTAACTATGGCTACACCTTC; CDR3aa: CASSVQGANYGYTF; abundance: .; j_gene: TRBJ1-2; d_gene: TRBD1; v_gene: TRBV6-1
CDR3nt: TGCGCCAGCAGCTTGGACAGGGGCGGAACACCCCTCCACTTT; CDR3aa: CASSLDRGGTPLHF; abundance: .; j_gene: TRBJ1-6; d_gene: TRBD1; v_gene: TRBV5-1
CDR3nt: TGTGCCAGTAGTATATCCAGGACTGGATACAATGAGCAGTTCTTC; CDR3aa: CASSISRTGYNEQFF; abundance: few; j_gene: TRBJ2-1; d_gene: .; v_gene: TRBV19
CDR3nt: TGTGCCTGCGCCGGGTCGAGCACAGATACGCAGTATTTT; CDR3aa: CACAGSSTDTQYF; abundance: few; j_gene: TRBJ2-3; d_gene: .; v_gene: TRBV30
CDR3nt: TGTGCCTGGGCGGGAGTCGGGGAGCTGTTTTTT; CDR3aa: CAWAGVGELFF; abundance: few; j_gene: TRBJ2-2; d_gene: TRBD2; v_gene: TRBV30
CDR3nt: TGCAGTGCTCCGACTAGGTATGAGCAGTTCTTC; CDR3aa: CSAPTRYEQFF; abundance: .; j_gene: TRBJ2-1; d_gene: .; v_gene: TRBV20-1
CDR3nt: TGTGCCAGCAGCTTCGGGAGTTCGGGATACGAGCAGTACTTC; CDR3aa: CASSFGSSGYEQYF; abundance: .; j_gene: TRBJ2-7; d_gene: .; v_gene: TRBV7-2
CDR3nt: TGTGCCACCAGCGCGGACTACTACGAGCAGTACTTC; CDR3aa: CATSADYYEQYF; abundance: few; j_gene: TRBJ2-7; d_gene: .; v_gene: TRBV15
CDR3nt: TGTGCCAGCTCCCCACAGGAGGGACAGCACAATGAGCAGTTCTTC; CDR3aa: CASSPQEGQHNEQFF; abundance: .; j_gene: TRBJ2-1; d_gene: .; v_gene: TRBV18
CDR3nt: TGTGCCTTTGACCGGGGGACTGGAAACACCATATATTTT; CDR3aa: CAFDRGTGNTIYF; abundance: few; j_gene: TRBJ1-3; d_gene: .; v_gene: TRBV30
CDR3nt: TGTGCCAGCGGAAGACAGGGCCCAAGCTCCTACGAGCAGTACTTC; CDR3aa: CASGRQGPSSYEQYF; abundance: .; j_gene: TRBJ2-7; d_gene: TRBD1; v_gene: TRBV7-2
CDR3nt: TGTGCCAGCAGCAATGCGGACAGAAATACGCAGTATTTT; CDR3aa: CASSNADRNTQYF; abundance: few; j_gene: TRBJ2-3; d_gene: .; v_gene: TRBV6-6
CDR3nt: TGTGCCAGCTCCTGGGCAGGTAACTACGAGCAGTACTTC; CDR3aa: CASSWAGNYEQYF; abundance: few; j_gene: TRBJ2-7; d_gene: .; v_gene: TRBV5-4
CDR3nt: TGTGCCAGCGGACAGGGGAAGGGGACCCAGTACTTC; CDR3aa: CASGQGKGTQYF; abundance: .; j_gene: TRBJ2-5; d_gene: TRBD1; v_gene: TRBV7-8
CDR3nt: TGTGCCAGCAGCTTCCACTATGGTGAGCAGTTCTTC; CDR3aa: CASSFHYGEQFF; abundance: few; j_gene: TRBJ2-1; d_gene: .; v_gene: TRBV7-2
CDR3nt: TGTGCCAGCAGGGTACGTTATCAGCCCCAGCATTTT; CDR3aa: CASRVRYQPQHF; abundance: .; j_gene: TRBJ1-5; d_gene: .; v_gene: TRBV19
CDR3nt: TGTGCCATCGGAGACCGGGGACAGGGCTACGAGCAGTACTTC; CDR3aa: CAIGDRGQGYEQYF; abundance: .; j_gene: TRBJ2-7; d_gene: TRBD1; v_gene: TRBV5-4